The subject of this entry is one T cell receptor beta chain. Antigen: not known. MiXCR, run by TCRdb on the 5' RACE reads, gives a single entry per CDR3 protein. The sample lists some 600,000 distinct CDR3 sequences, 9% to 15% occurring once. This specimen comes from a study of T cells after yellow fever vaccination. Study as a whole: Preparation of fractions with low cell numbers was performed using SMART-Seq v4 Ultra Low Input. Regarding the study as a whole: A minor fraction of clonotypes spanned both CD4 and CD8 compartments. A secondary response was less intense yet reached its peak sooner, at day 5 versus 15. Most primary-vaccination clones recurred post-booster (roughly 97% CD4, around 86% CD8).

The CDR3 length is 16 residues. With 0 bases clipped from V and 9 bases from J, the junction kept 6 bases outside the gene matches. Germline CDR1 and CDR2: SGHDN and FVKESK. The specimen was PBMCs, collected on the day of the yellow fever booster vaccination. This chain uses TRBV14 with TRBJ2-1, with 12 bases aligning to TRBD2. This TCR was recovered from a young man who received the YFV17D yellow fever vaccine. The CDR3 DNA sequence: TGTGCCAGCAGCCAAGATCTAGCGGGAGGGCGGAGTGAGCAGTTCTTC. Translated: CASSQDLAGGRSEQFF.